This T cell receptor beta chain was obtained from a study of early T cells in non-severe SARS-CoV-2 infection. This clonotype has just a few counts. Germline-derived CDR1 and CDR2 are GTSNPN and SVGIG (reference sequence). The CDR3 contains 13 residues. Unmatched junction bases numbered 4, after V lost 3 bases and J lost 2 bases. Each CDR3 protein is one row after TCRdb ran MiXCR on the 5' RACE reads. The table records tens of thousands of distinct CDR3 sequences, around 6% of them present only once. The sample was whole blood, taken at baseline. V usage is TRBV30 and J usage is TRBJ2-7, with TRBD1 matching 7 bases. The clonotype originates from an adult who was a healthcare worker with PCR-confirmed SARS-CoV-2 infection or an uninfected control (not recorded which). The CDR3 reads CAWRGQPPYEQYF. CDR3 DNA: TGTGCCTGGAGGGGACAGCCCCCCTACGAGCAGTACTTC. Full variable domain (outside the CDR3, taken from reference TRBV30 and TRBJ2-7): SQTIHQWPATLVQPVGSPLSLECTVEGTSNPNLYWYRQAAGRGLQLLFYSVGIGQISSEVPQNLSASRPQDRQFILSSKKLLLSDSGFYLCAWRGQPPYEQYFGPGTRLTVT.